The 23 T cell receptor beta chains presented below share a single source sample, sequenced in a study of CD8 T cells in Susac syndrome (dated by TCRdb to about 2019). Library method: the immunoSEQ multiplex PCR assay. RNA was extracted using the RNeasy kit, and roughly 0.45 to 1 microgram was reverse transcribed with random hexamers. TCRdb trimmed the raw reads at Q25, called clones with MiXCR and kept productive beta chains. Each entry is one CDR3 protein sequence, shown with its most common DNA and genes. For this sample there are some 190,000 distinct CDR3 sequences; about 94% appear just once. The top ten hold 0.15% of the sample. Sequenced material: CD4+ T cells from PBMCs. Receptor source: a human donor with Susac syndrome.

V is TRBV6-5 and J is TRBJ2-2, with D possibly being TRBD1 or TRBD2 (5 bases each). CDR3 length: 17 residues. The V end lost 2 bases, the J end lost 6 bases, and 19 bases lay between the germline ends. The germline V gene encodes CDR1 MNHEY and CDR2 SVGAGI. The CDR3 nucleotides are TGTGCCAGCAGTTACGGGGGACCACAGGCGGGCGCCGGGGAGCTGTTTTTT. Amino acids: CASSYGGPQAGAGELFF.

This chain uses TRBV6-6 with TRBJ1-2; D might be TRBD1 (6 bases). V was trimmed by 5 bases and J by 4 bases, leaving 17 bases between them. The CDR3 contains 15 residues. The germline gives CDR1 MNHNY, CDR2 SVGAGI (reference sequence). The CDR3 loop is CASSTLIGGGYGYTF. The CDR3 bases are TGTGCCAGCAGTACCTTAATAGGGGGGGGCTATGGCTACACCTTC.

This clonotype was seen only once. The chain combines TRBV28 with TRBJ2-6; the D gene is possibly TRBD2 (6 bases). CDR3 size: 15 residues. V gave up 7 bases and J gave up 1 base, with 11 bases separating them. Germline V lookup: CDR1 MDHEN, CDR2 SYDVKM. The CDR3 reads CASTGGGSGANVLTF. The CDR3 DNA reads as TGTGCCAGCACCGGCGGAGGGTCTGGGGCCAACGTCCTGACTTTC. Full variable domain (rest looked up from reference TRBV28 and TRBJ2-6): DVKVTQSSRYLVKRTGEKVFLECVQDMDHENMFWYRQDPGLGLRLIYFSYDVKMKEKGDIPEGYSVSREKKERFSLILESASTNQTSMYLCASTGGGSGANVLTFGAGSRLTVL.

The chain couples TRBV28 to TRBJ2-3; D is ambiguous. Trimming took off 5 bases at V and 1 base at J, with 10 bases between the two ends. Germline CDR1 MDHEN, CDR2 SYDVKM. The CDR3 runs 14 residues. The CDR3 protein is CASSPHDGTDTQYF. In DNA form, the CDR3 reads TGTGCCAGCAGTCCCCACGACGGCACAGATACGCAGTATTTT.

The chain uses TRBV29-1 and TRBJ2-1, with no clear D. V lost 6 bases to trimming and J lost 10 bases, with 13 bases between them. Germline assignment: CDR1 SQVTM and CDR2 ANQGSEA. This CDR3 has 11 amino acids. CDR3: CSVPHPREQFF. CDR3 in DNA: TGCAGCGTCCCACACCCTAGGGAGCAGTTCTTC.

The chain couples TRBV6-5 to TRBJ2-7; 13 nucleotides line up with TRBD2. The CDR3 covers 15 residues. Unmatched junction bases numbered 4, after V lost 6 bases and J lost 2 bases. Germline CDR1 MNHEY, CDR2 SVGAGI. The CDR3 DNA reads TGTGCCAGCAGCCTCGGGACTAGCGGGGCCTACGAGCAGTACTTC. Its translation: CASSLGTSGAYEQYF.

This chain connects TRBV29-1 to TRBJ2-3; D call uncertain. Trimming took 2 bases from V and 0 from J, leaving 18 bases between them. Germline CDR1 SQVTM, CDR2 ANQGSEA. The CDR3 runs to 17 residues. This chain's CDR3 is CSVENHLTATSTDTQYF. The CDR3 DNA sequence: TGCAGCGTTGAAAACCACCTGACGGCTACTAGCACAGATACGCAGTATTTT.

The genes are TRBV29-1 and TRBJ1-2; weak D call: TRBD1 (6 bases). Germline V gives CDR1 SQVTM, CDR2 ANQGSEA. This CDR3 has 15 amino acids. The V and J ends lost 0 bases and 4 bases respectively, with 15 bases between them. CDR3 coding DNA: TGCAGCGTTGAAGAAAGGGCACAGGGAAGCTATGGCTACACCTTC. This encodes CSVEERAQGSYGYTF.

This chain uses TRBV30 with TRBJ1-2; the D is unclear. Trimming left V 4 bases short and J 7 bases short, with 7 bases between. Germline CDR1 reads GTSNPN; CDR2 reads SVGIG (reference sequence). The CDR3 runs 10 residues. The CDR3 DNA is TGTGCCTGGAAAGGAGGTGGCTACACCTTC. This gives the protein CAWKGGGYTF.

This rearrangement joins TRBV10-3 to TRBJ1-1, with 8 bases identical to TRBD1. The CDR3 spans 14 residues. Per the germline V gene, CDR1 is ENHRY and CDR2 is SYGVKD. The junction had 2 bases not matched to a gene; V was cut back by 0 bases and J by 5 bases. The CDR3 DNA is TGTGCCATCAGTGAGTCCCGACAGGGGACTGAAGCTTTCTTT. Translation gives CAISESRQGTEAFF.

V usage is TRBV2 and J usage is TRBJ2-1; D unresolved. Germline V CDR1 and CDR2: SNHLY, FYNNEI. The length of the CDR3 is 11 residues. Trimming pared 4 bases from V and 7 bases from J, leaving 5 bases between. Here the CDR3 DNA reads TGTGCCAGCAGTGGCTGGAATGAGCAGTTCTTC. Amino acids: CASSGWNEQFF.

This clonotype was observed once. The DNA for the CDR3 is TGCAGTGCTACCCCTACAGGGGTCTATGGCTACACCTTC. Amino acid sequence: CSATPTGVYGYTF. The gene calls are TRBV20-1 and TRBJ1-2, with 7 bases that match TRBD1. The CDR3 consists of 13 residues. Looked up from germline, CDR1 is DFQATT and CDR2 is SNEGSKA (reference sequence). The V segment lost 4 bases and the J segment 4 bases; nucleotides outside the gene matches: 6.

This rearrangement joins TRBV29-1 to TRBJ1-4; TRBD1 matches at 10 bases. CDR3 length equals 13 residues. CDR1 SQVTM and CDR2 ANQGSEA come from the germline V gene. V lost 5 bases to trimming and J lost 5 bases; unmatched junction nucleotides: 2. CDR3 region: CSVRTGGNEKLFF. The DNA of the CDR3 is TGCAGCGTTCGGACAGGGGGGAATGAAAAACTGTTTTTT.

J is TRBJ2-2 and V is TRBV19; tentative D call: TRBD2 (6 bases). CDR1 and CDR2 (germline): LNHDA, SQIVND (reference sequence). There are 14 residues in the CDR3. Deletions cut 3 bases from V and 4 bases from J, with 9 bases between. CDR3 amino acids: CASSIGGSTGELFF. In nucleotides, the CDR3 is TGTGCCAGTAGTATTGGAGGGAGCACCGGGGAGCTGTTTTTT.

This sequence joins TRBV12-3 or TRBV12-4 and TRBJ1-1; 9 bases map to TRBD1. This CDR3 has 14 amino acids. V lost 5 bases, J lost 5 bases, and 6 bases stayed unmatched. For the CDR3, the DNA is TGTGCCAGCAGTAACACAGGGGGCAGGACTGAAGCTTTCTTT. It yields the protein CASSNTGGRTEAFF.

This chain uses TRBV30 with TRBJ1-2; D is possibly TRBD1 (5 bases). Germline CDR1 and CDR2: GTSNPN and SVGIG (reference sequence). The CDR3 is 14 amino acids. V was clipped by 1 base and J by 2 bases, with 11 bases between them. The CDR3 protein is CAWSGRAANYGYTF. Here the CDR3 DNA reads TGTGCCTGGAGTGGCAGGGCAGCGAACTATGGCTACACCTTC.

The chain joins TRBV20-1 to TRBJ1-5, with a weak D call TRBD1 (5 bases). CDR1 and CDR2 (germline): DFQATT, SNEGSKA (reference sequence). This CDR3 has 14 amino acids. V was pared by 7 bases and J by 2 bases, with 15 bases between. The CDR3 spells CSVKWGNGNQPQHF. For the CDR3, the DNA is TGCAGTGTTAAATGGGGCAATGGCAATCAGCCCCAGCATTTT.

As DNA, the CDR3 is TGTGCCAGCTCGGGGGGGAGCTCCTACAATGAGCAGTTCTTC. Translation: CASSGGSSYNEQFF. V usage is TRBV13 and J usage is TRBJ2-1; 8 nucleotides align to TRBD2. The CDR3 runs 14 residues. V gave up 8 bases and J gave up 0 bases; unmatched junction bases: 3. CDR1 is PRHDT and CDR2 is FYEKMQ in the germline V gene (reference sequence).

The V call is TRBV15, the J call TRBJ2-5; TRBD1 is a possible D gene (5 bases). V lost 5 bases and J 2 bases, leaving 18 bases between the germline ends. The CDR3 covers 16 residues. Germline values: CDR1 LNHNV, CDR2 YYDKDF (reference sequence). In DNA, the CDR3 is TGTGCCACCAGCCCACGGACAATATTAGCACAAGAGACCCAGTACTTC. Translated: CATSPRTILAQETQYF.

This chain uses TRBV20-1 with TRBJ1-5; tentative D call: TRBD1 (6 bases). The V end was cut by 0 bases, the J end by 13 bases, with 13 bases between. Germline assignment: CDR1 DFQATT and CDR2 SNEGSKA (reference sequence). The CDR3 sequence is 12 residues long. The CDR3 protein is CSARDISQGQHF. CDR3 nucleotides: TGCAGTGCTAGAGACATCTCGCAGGGGCAGCATTTT.

This sequence joins TRBV20-1 and TRBJ1-2; no clear D gene. V shed 5 bases and J shed 0 bases, with 7 bases lying between them. Germline CDR1 DFQATT, CDR2 SNEGSKA (reference sequence). The CDR3 covers 12 residues. The CDR3 sequence: CSARRANYGYTF. In DNA form, the CDR3 reads TGCAGTGCTCGGAGAGCTAACTATGGCTACACCTTC.

The rearrangement joins TRBV30 to TRBJ1-2; D is unresolved. Germline CDR1 GTSNPN, CDR2 SVGIG (reference sequence). The CDR3 runs 14 residues. V was cut by 5 bases and J by 4 bases, with 17 bases left in between. CDR3 residues: CAWHMEAGPYGYTF. The CDR3, as DNA: TGTGCCTGGCATATGGAGGCCGGTCCCTATGGCTACACCTTC.

The J gene is TRBJ2-1, the V gene TRBV15, with a tentative D call TRBD1 (7 bases). Between the trimmed V and J ends, which lost 0 bases and 1 base, there was a span of 13 bases. This CDR3 comprises 17 residues. Germline CDR1 and CDR2: LNHNV and YYDKDF (reference sequence). CDR3 nucleotide sequence: TGTGCCACCAGCAGAGATCGGTCAGGGGGGTCCTACAATGAGCAGTTCTTC. Translated, it gives CATSRDRSGGSYNEQFF.